The 8 T cell receptor beta chains below all came from one sample that was sequenced in a study of early T cells in non-severe SARS-CoV-2 infection. TCRdb redid the calling of the 5' RACE reads with MiXCR, one entry per CDR3 protein. This table has some 26,000 distinct CDR3 sequences, roughly 4.3% appearing once. Sequences were obtained from whole blood. The receptors derive from an adult who was a healthcare worker with PCR-confirmed SARS-CoV-2 infection or an uninfected control (not recorded which).

This clonotype was counted at least ten times. The V and J genes are TRBV18 and TRBJ1-2; a possible D gene is TRBD1 (6 bases). Per germline, CDR1 KGHSH and CDR2 LQKENI. V lost 3 bases to trimming and J lost 4 bases, with 9 bases between them. The CDR3 length is 13 residues. DNA for the CDR3: TGTGCCAGCTCACCGGAAGGGGGCTATGGCTACACCTTC. Translating it yields CASSPEGGYGYTF.

Regarding this clonotype: Just one base apart from a much larger clone, this may be a read error. The rearrangement links TRBV18 to TRBJ2-5; the match to TRBD1 covers 7 bases. CDR3 length equals 15 residues. Germline V gene lookup returns CDR1 KGHSH and CDR2 LQKENI. CDR3: CASSRRGGVEETQNF. The CDR3 DNA reads as TGTGCCAGCTCGCGGCGAGGGGGCGTAGAAGAGACCCAGAACTTC.

This clonotype was seen repeatedly, ten times or more. The J gene is TRBJ1-1, the V gene TRBV27, with TRBD1 identical over 8 bases. The germline V gene encodes CDR1 MNHEY and CDR2 SMNVEV (reference sequence). This CDR3 spans 13 amino acids. The junction had 3 bases not matched to a gene; V was cut back by 5 bases and J by 4 bases. In DNA, the CDR3 is TGTGCCAGCAGTGTCAGGGGGCTCACTGAAGCTTTCTTT. This translates into CASSVRGLTEAFF.

This clonotype was seen at least ten times. The CDR3 bases are TGTGCCAGCAGCTTATTCGGCAGGGGGTGGTCAGATACGCAGTATTTT. It translates to CASSLFGRGWSDTQYF. V usage is TRBV7-9 and J usage is TRBJ2-3; 7 nucleotides match TRBD1. With 2 bases clipped from V and 4 bases from J, the junction kept 9 bases outside the gene matches. Germline V gene data show CDR1 as SEHNR and CDR2 as FQNEAQ (reference sequence). The CDR3 runs to 16 residues.

This rearrangement joins TRBV18 to TRBJ2-5, with 15 bases identical to TRBD2. CDR1 KGHSH and CDR2 LQKENI come from the germline V gene. There are 16 residues in the CDR3. J gave up 5 bases and V 3 bases, and 4 bases lay outside the gene matches. The CDR3 DNA reads TGTGCCAGCTCACCGGGACTAGCGGGAGGATCGGAGACCCAGTACTTC. This translates into CASSPGLAGGSETQYF.

This clonotype was seen many times. The chain recombines TRBV12-3 or TRBV12-4 with TRBJ2-1; D is possibly TRBD2 (6 bases). The CDR3 length is 16 residues. The V end was cut by 5 bases, the J end by 2 bases, with 16 bases between. CDR3 sequence reads: CASSALGAGPYNEQFF. As DNA, the CDR3 is TGTGCCAGCAGTGCCCTCGGGGCGGGGCCCTACAATGAGCAGTTCTTC.

This clonotype was seen a handful of times. V usage is TRBV20-1 and J usage is TRBJ2-3; TRBD2 might be the D (5 bases). Germline loops: CDR1 DFQATT, CDR2 SNEGSKA (reference sequence). Trimming stripped 7 bases from V and 0 bases from J, with 8 bases between. This CDR3 has 12 residues. As DNA, the CDR3 is TGCAGTGGATCGGGGAGCACAGATACGCAGTATTTT. Its translation: CSGSGSTDTQYF.

In its sample, this clonotype was seen many times. The chain is built from TRBV5-4 and TRBJ2-3, with 7 nucleotides matching TRBD1. With V trimmed by 4 bases and J by 0 bases, 8 bases remained unmatched. The CDR3 has 16 residues. Germline V gene sequence: CDR1 SGHNT, CDR2 YYREEE (reference sequence). The CDR3 coding sequence is TGTGCCAGCAGCCCGGGACAGCTTAAGAGCACAGATACGCAGTATTTT. It encodes CASSPGQLKSTDTQYF. Using reference TRBV5-4 and TRBJ2-3 for the parts outside the CDR3, the full variable domain is ETGVTQSPTHLIKTRGQQVTLRCSSQSGHNTVSWYQQALGQGPQFIFQYYREEENGRGNFPPRFSGLQFPNYSSELNVNALELDDSALYLCASSPGQLKSTDTQYFGPGTRLTVL.